The 23 T cell receptor beta chains below come from one sample, sequenced in a study of shared clonotypes between healthy human individuals. Sequenced by immunoSEQ multiplex PCR; TCRdb stores in-frame clones only, minus some. Of 740,000 or so clones listed, 60% to 75% were seen once; the top ten hold around 2%. The specimen sequenced was memory CD4+ T cells sorted from blood. Subset reported: CD45RA-negative fraction. Receptor source: a woman aged 30 to 39 in good health.

CDR3 protein: CASSGGGTVNEQFF. CDR3 sequence (DNA): TGTGCCAGCAGTGGAGGGGGGACAGTTAATGAGCAGTTCTTC. The chain employs TRBV2 and TRBJ2-1; tentative D call: TRBD1 (7 bases). V lost 4 bases and J 7 bases, leaving 14 bases between the germline ends. Germline V lookup: CDR1 SNHLY, CDR2 FYNNEI. CDR3 length: 14 amino acids.

In its sample, this clone was seen a few times. The rearrangement uses TRBV10-1 and TRBJ2-3; 12 bases line up with TRBD2. J gave up 1 base and V 5 bases, and 1 base lay outside the gene matches. The CDR3 runs to 15 residues. Germline CDR1 reads WNHNN; CDR2 reads SYGVQD (reference sequence). CDR3 in amino acids: CASSRLAGGTDTQYF. In nucleotides, the CDR3 is TGCGCCAGCAGTAGACTAGCGGGGGGCACAGATACGCAGTATTTT.

The chain combines TRBV5-1 with TRBJ2-5, with 7 bases matching TRBD2. Germline-derived CDR1 and CDR2 are SGHRS and YFSETQ. The CDR3 has 16 amino acids. Trimming cost V 4 bases and J 3 bases; bases outside gene matches: 12. CDR3 region: CASSNPRGTNEETQYF. The DNA for the CDR3 is TGCGCCAGCAGCAACCCTCGGGGGACTAATGAAGAGACCCAGTACTTC. Combining the CDR3 with reference TRBV5-1 and TRBJ2-5 gives the whole variable domain KAGVTQTPRYLIKTRGQQVTLSCSPISGHRSVSWYQQTPGQGLQFLFEYFSETQRNKGNFPGRFSGRQFSNSRSEMNVSTLELGDSALYLCASSNPRGTNEETQYFGPGTRLLVL.

The CDR3 sequence is CASRGQTNQPQHF. CDR3 bases: TGTGCCAGCAGGGGACAGACCAATCAGCCCCAGCATTTT. The chain combines TRBV6-5 with TRBJ1-5, with 7 nucleotides matching TRBD1. After removal of 6 bases from V and 3 bases from J, the junction contained 2 bases not matched to a gene. The CDR3 loop spans 13 amino acids. Germline V gives CDR1 MNHEY, CDR2 SVGAGI.

The J gene is TRBJ2-5, the V gene TRBV7-8; D gene uncertain. The CDR3 contains 14 residues. In germline, CDR1 is SGHVS, CDR2 FQNEAQ. Trimming pared 5 bases from V and 5 bases from J, leaving 15 bases between. CDR3 DNA sequence: TGTGCCAGCAGCCTCCGGACCCTCCCGGAGACCCAGTACTTC. This codes for CASSLRTLPETQYF.

This clone turned up a few times. V gene TRBV5-1 combines with J gene TRBJ1-5; D is possibly TRBD1 (6 bases). Germline lookup yields CDR1 SGHRS and CDR2 YFSETQ. The ends were cut back, 4 bases at V and 7 bases at J, with 18 bases in the middle. This CDR3 spans 15 amino acids. DNA for the CDR3: TGCGCCAGCAGCCGGTCAGGGGATGTCTCGCAGCCCCAGCATTTT. Its protein product is CASSRSGDVSQPQHF.

The CDR3 here is CASSLRGLARYEQYF. The CDR3 nucleotides read TGTGCCAGCAGTTTGCGCGGACTAGCTCGCTACGAGCAGTACTTC. The chain is built from TRBV28 and TRBJ2-7, with 8 bases lining up with TRBD2. This CDR3 comprises 15 residues. Germline V CDR1 and CDR2: MDHEN, SYDVKM. Trimming cost V 3 bases and J 3 bases; bases outside gene matches: 7.

The chain couples TRBV11-1 to TRBJ2-7; D may be TRBD2 (6 bases). Germline-derived CDR1 and CDR2 are SGHAT and FQDESV (reference sequence). Deletions cut 1 base from V and 7 bases from J, with 14 bases between. The CDR3 is made up of 14 amino acids. This CDR3 is CASSLGGRRGEQYF. DNA of the CDR3: TGTGCCAGCAGCTTAGGGGGACGGAGGGGAGAGCAGTACTTC.

The chain couples TRBV2 to TRBJ1-1, with 8 bases fitting TRBD1. Trimming took 6 bases from V and 7 from J; bases not matched to a gene: 10. CDR1 is SNHLY, CDR2 FYNNEI, per germline. The CDR3 contains 14 residues. The DNA for the CDR3 is TGTGCCAGCAGAAAGACAGGGGCTCTATTTGAAGCTTTCTTT. Encoded protein: CASRKTGALFEAFF. Looking up the rest from reference TRBV2 and TRBJ1-1 gives the full variable domain: EPEVTQTPSHQVTQMGQEVILRCVPISNHLYFYWYRQILGQKVEFLVSFYNNEISEKSEIFDDQFSVERPDGSNFTLKIRSTKLEDSAMYFCASRKTGALFEAFFGQGTRLTVV.

The chain employs TRBV7-6 and TRBJ1-2; D unresolved. V was pared by 5 bases and J by 4 bases, with 20 bases between. CDR1 is SGHVS, CDR2 FNYEAQ, per germline. This CDR3 is built from 16 residues. Here the CDR3 reads CASSTVGSRKTYGYTF. The CDR3 bases are TGTGCCAGCAGCACGGTAGGATCTCGAAAGACCTATGGCTACACCTTC.

The V call is TRBV2, the J call TRBJ2-2, with 10 bases lining up with TRBD1. After removal of 8 bases from V and 4 bases from J, the junction contained 4 bases not matched to a gene. There are 14 residues in the CDR3. Germline values: CDR1 SNHLY, CDR2 FYNNEI. The CDR3 is CASAGTGATGELFF. The DNA for the CDR3 is TGTGCCAGCGCTGGGACAGGGGCCACCGGGGAGCTGTTTTTT.

This chain joins TRBV5-4 and TRBJ2-7; D might be TRBD1 (7 bases). Germline V gives CDR1 SGHNT, CDR2 YYREEE (reference sequence). This CDR3 region has 15 residues. The V end lost 3 bases, the J end lost 4 bases, and 17 bases lay between the germline ends. The CDR3 protein is CASSYRGRGVYEQYF. CDR3 coding DNA: TGTGCCAGCAGCTACCGGGGCAGGGGGGTTTACGAGCAGTACTTC.

V usage is TRBV28 and J usage is TRBJ1-5; D unclear. This CDR3 comprises 13 residues. V was shortened by 6 bases and J by 3 bases, with 9 bases between the two germline ends. Germline-derived CDR1 and CDR2 are MDHEN and SYDVKM. The CDR3 is CASRYGVNQPQHF. The CDR3 nucleotides are TGTGCCAGCAGATACGGGGTCAATCAGCCCCAGCATTTT.

The chain couples TRBV7-2 to TRBJ2-6; D is undetermined. The germline V gene has CDR1 SGHTA and CDR2 FQGNSA. V gave up 7 bases and J gave up 4 bases, with 11 bases separating them. CDR3 length: 14 amino acids. The DNA for the CDR3 is TGTGCCAGCACCCAAAAGTCGGGGGCCAACGTCCTGACTTTC. As protein: CASTQKSGANVLTF.

This clone was seen repeatedly, ten times or more. V is TRBV29-1 and J is TRBJ2-5, with D hard to call. This CDR3 contains 14 residues. CDR1 SQVTM and CDR2 ANQGSEA come from the germline V gene. The germline V and J ends were trimmed by 4 bases and 0 bases, with 12 bases remaining between them. This CDR3 is CSVGTDWYQETQYF. DNA for the CDR3: TGCAGCGTTGGGACGGATTGGTACCAAGAGACCCAGTACTTC.

The chain uses TRBV11-3 and TRBJ1-1; D remains unclear. Germline-derived CDR1 and CDR2 are SGHNT and YENEEA. The CDR3 length is 12 residues. V shed 2 bases and J shed 10 bases, with 11 bases lying between them. DNA for the CDR3: TGTGCCAGCAGCTTACTTAGGCATCCAGCTTTCTTT. It specifies CASSLLRHPAFF.

This chain links TRBV29-1 with TRBJ2-1, with D hard to call. From germline, CDR1 is SQVTM and CDR2 ANQGSEA. The CDR3 covers 13 residues. Trimming shortened V by 0 bases and J by 4 bases, and 7 bases separated the two germline ends. CDR3: CSVEETAYNEQFF. CDR3 bases: TGCAGCGTTGAAGAAACAGCATACAATGAGCAGTTCTTC.

The V gene is TRBV6-1, the J gene TRBJ1-2, with D perhaps matching TRBD1 (5 bases). The CDR3 is 13 residues long. V was pared by 7 bases and J by 5 bases, with 14 bases between. CDR1 and CDR2 (germline): MNHNS, SASEGT. CDR3: CASNRDRIYGYTF. CDR3 sequence (DNA): TGTGCCAGCAACCGGGACCGGATTTATGGCTACACCTTC.

The rearrangement joins TRBV7-9 to TRBJ2-5; no clear D. V was shortened by 2 bases and J by 7 bases, with 23 bases between the two germline ends. This CDR3 has 17 amino acids. CDR1 and CDR2 (germline): SEHNR, FQNEAQ (reference sequence). The DNA of the CDR3 is TGTGCCAGCAGCTTATCCGCCCTTCTACAGACGAAGGGGACCCAGTACTTC. Amino acids: CASSLSALLQTKGTQYF.

The chain combines TRBV28 with TRBJ2-5; D perhaps matches TRBD2 (6 bases). The CDR3 covers 12 residues. Trimming cost V 8 bases and J 6 bases, with 13 bases left between them. The germline V gene encodes CDR1 MDHEN and CDR2 SYDVKM. The DNA for the CDR3 is TGTGCCAGCGTGGGAGGCATAAAGACCCAGTACTTC. Protein: CASVGGIKTQYF.

V is TRBV19 and J is TRBJ2-5; 7 nucleotides line up with TRBD1. V shed 6 bases and J 5 bases; nucleotides not matched to a gene: 6. This CDR3 comprises 13 residues. From germline, CDR1 is LNHDA and CDR2 SQIVND (reference sequence). The CDR3 sequence: CASSTGAAETQYF. The CDR3 nucleotides are TGTGCCAGTAGCACAGGGGCGGCGGAGACCCAGTACTTC.

The V gene is TRBV6-4, the J gene TRBJ2-3; weak D call: TRBD1 (5 bases). CDR1 MRHNA and CDR2 SNTAGT come from the germline V gene. Trimming pared 2 bases from V and 3 bases from J, leaving 18 bases between. The CDR3 has 17 amino acids. CDR3 DNA sequence: TGTGCCAGCAGTGACGTGGGATTTGGGGCTACAACAGATACGCAGTATTTT. This sequence encodes CASSDVGFGATTDTQYF.

The chain is built from TRBV19 and TRBJ2-7; 11 bases agree with TRBD1. The ends lost 5 bases at V and 2 bases at J; junction bases unmatched: 8. Germline V gene sequence: CDR1 LNHDA, CDR2 SQIVND (reference sequence). This CDR3 spans 16 amino acids. The DNA of the CDR3 is TGTGCCAGTAGTCCCTCGGGACAGGGGGGTACCTACGAGCAGTACTTC. Its translation: CASSPSGQGGTYEQYF.